These 7 T cell receptor beta chains were all obtained from the same sample, sequenced in a study of blood T cell repertoires in COVID-19. The protocol was immunoSEQ multiplex PCR, while the TCRdb copy is restricted to in-frame clones and leaves out a portion. The repertoire holds 450,000 or so clones, with 80% to 90% as singletons. The sample comprised peripheral blood. These receptors were taken from a man younger than 30 with COVID-19, enrolled during active disease.

The chain carries TRBV7-2 and TRBJ2-3; 9 bases are a match to TRBD1. This CDR3 has 14 amino acids. V was clipped by 6 bases and J by 5 bases; unmatched bases: 6. Germline CDR1 and CDR2: SGHTA and FQGNSA. CDR3 residues: CASRDTGGRDTQYF. The CDR3 coding sequence is TGTGCCAGCAGGGACACAGGGGGCCGAGATACGCAGTATTTT.

The chain joins TRBV6-5 to TRBJ1-1; D not resolved. The CDR3 length is 13 residues. CDR1 is MNHEY and CDR2 is SVGAGI in the germline V gene. Trimming cost V 8 bases and J 7 bases, with 17 bases left between them. The CDR3: CASHPGMTGEAFF. CDR3 coding DNA: TGTGCCAGCCATCCCGGGATGACGGGTGAAGCTTTCTTT.

The chain links TRBV24-1 to TRBJ2-5; maybe TRBD2 (6 bases). Germline V CDR1 and CDR2: KGHDR, SFDVKD. CDR3 length: 16 amino acids. The V end was cut by 4 bases, the J end by 4 bases, with 18 bases between. The CDR3 loop reads CATSEPTSRVRETQYF. The CDR3 DNA reads as TGTGCCACCAGTGAACCTACTAGCAGAGTTAGAGAGACCCAGTACTTC.

The V call is TRBV5-1, the J call TRBJ2-2; 15 bases map to TRBD2. This CDR3 has 16 residues. V was pared by 4 bases and J by 5 bases, with 3 bases of the junction left unmatched. The germline gives CDR1 SGHRS, CDR2 YFSETQ. DNA of the CDR3: TGCGCCAGCAGCGCGGGACTAGCGGGAGGAACCGGGGAGCTGTTTTTT. The encoded protein is CASSAGLAGGTGELFF.

J is TRBJ2-1 and V is TRBV4-1; 9 bases map to TRBD1. CDR1 is MGHRA and CDR2 is YSYEKL in the germline V gene. V was pared by 4 bases and J by 4 bases, with 8 bases of the junction left unmatched. The CDR3 has 16 residues. The CDR3 nucleotides read TGCGCCAGCAGCCGAGAAAGCGGGACAGGGTACAATGAGCAGTTCTTC. Amino acids: CASSRESGTGYNEQFF.

The chain uses TRBV7-9 and TRBJ2-1, with 8 bases aligning to TRBD2. Germline CDR1 and CDR2: SEHNR and FQNEAQ (reference sequence). The CDR3 contains 14 residues. The J segment lost 6 bases and the V segment lost 0 bases, leaving 1 base of the junction unmatched. CDR3 amino acids: CASSLAGTSNEQFF. The CDR3 DNA sequence: TGTGCCAGCAGCTTAGCCGGGACTAGCAATGAGCAGTTCTTC. The whole variable domain, filled in from reference TRBV7-9 and TRBJ2-1, reads DTGVSQNPRHKITKRGQNVTFRCDPISEHNRLYWYRQTLGQGPEFLTYFQNEAQLEKSRLLSDRFSAERPKGSFSTLEIQRTEQGDSAMYLCASSLAGTSNEQFFGPGTRLTVL.

The chain recombines TRBV25-1 with TRBJ2-5, with D tentatively TRBD2 (6 bases). V dropped 6 bases and J dropped 2 bases, with 10 bases sitting between them. This CDR3 has 13 amino acids. Germline V gives CDR1 MGHDK, CDR2 SYGVNS. The CDR3 sequence: CASSGSLQETQYF. CDR3 nucleotides: TGTGCCAGCAGCGGGAGCCTGCAAGAGACCCAGTACTTC.